A single sample is the source of the 14 T cell receptor beta chains below, sequenced in a study of cytomegalovirus exposure and HLA in healthy donors (dated by TCRdb to 2016 to 2017). Library construction relied on the immunoSEQ multiplex PCR assay. What TCRdb holds here is the immuneACCESS table cut down to in-frame rearrangements. Part of the clones is not present; checked against another copy, under half of the missing clones reflect an unresolved V gene, and the others are unexplained. The sample contains 200,000 to 250,000 clones, around 80% of them found a single time. Over 11% of the sample is held by the ten biggest clonotypes. The material sequenced was PBMCs. The receptor source for this set is a woman younger than 45 in good health and CMV-seropositive.

This rearrangement joins TRBV7-6 to TRBJ2-7; TRBD1 aligns across 10 bases. The junction had 14 bases not matched to a gene; V was cut back by 5 bases and J by 1 base. The CDR3 loop spans 18 amino acids. From germline, CDR1 is SGHVS and CDR2 FNYEAQ. The CDR3 loop is CASSISRQGARKSYEQYF. Here the CDR3 DNA reads TGTGCCAGCAGCATATCGCGACAGGGGGCGAGAAAATCCTACGAGCAGTACTTC.

This CDR3 reads CASSLRTATNEKLFF. The CDR3 DNA reads as TGTGCCAGCAGCTTAAGGACGGCAACTAATGAAAAACTGTTTTTT. The rearrangement joins TRBV7-2 to TRBJ1-4; D not resolved. CDR3 length: 15 residues. Germline V gene data show CDR1 as SGHTA and CDR2 as FQGNSA. Deletions cut 2 bases from V and 0 bases from J, with 7 bases between.

The V and J genes are TRBV30 and TRBJ2-3; D may be TRBD1 (8 bases). Germline CDR1 reads GTSNPN; CDR2 reads SVGIG (reference sequence). Deletions cut 2 bases from V and 1 base from J, with 16 bases between. This CDR3 has 16 amino acids. The CDR3 protein is CAWSFGQGGGTDTQYF. The CDR3 DNA sequence: TGTGCCTGGAGTTTCGGACAGGGAGGGGGCACAGATACGCAGTATTTT.

The count of this clone is one. The rearrangement links TRBV29-1 to TRBJ2-3; TRBD1 aligns across 12 bases. The trim removed 6 bases at V and 5 bases at J, leaving 6 bases unmatched. CDR1 and CDR2 (germline): SQVTM, ANQGSEA. The CDR3 has 14 residues. CDR3 sequence reads: CSVRDRGLVDTQYF. CDR3 sequence (DNA): TGCAGCGTCCGGGACAGGGGGCTGGTAGATACGCAGTATTTT.

The chain employs TRBV28 and TRBJ1-5; D is unresolved. CDR3 length: 14 amino acids. The germline V and J ends were trimmed by 6 bases and 5 bases, with 14 bases remaining between them. CDR1 and CDR2 (germline): MDHEN, SYDVKM. The CDR3 sequence: CASSLLNADQPQHF. CDR3 coding DNA: TGTGCCAGCAGCCTTTTAAATGCGGATCAGCCCCAGCATTTT.

The rearrangement joins TRBV4-1 to TRBJ2-3, with D unclear. This CDR3 spans 17 amino acids. V lost 1 base and J lost 2, with 16 bases in between. Per germline, CDR1 MGHRA and CDR2 YSYEKL. Here the CDR3 reads CASSQGVPRSDTDTQYF. CDR3 nucleotides: TGCGCCAGCAGCCAAGGGGTCCCCCGGTCTGACACAGATACGCAGTATTTT.

This clone showed up just once. The junction shows a germline mismatch at one end, possibly a read error. The chain carries TRBV7-7 and TRBJ2-1, with D possibly matching TRBD2 (5 bases). Germline loops: CDR1 SSHAT, CDR2 FNYEAQ (reference sequence). The CDR3 covers 15 residues. This chain's CDR3 is CASSPPRERCNEQFF. In DNA, the CDR3 is TGTGCTAGCAGCCCTCCGAGGGAGCGCTGCAATGAGCAGTTCTTC.

The V call is TRBV4-1, the J call TRBJ1-5; D unresolved. V was pared by 1 base and J by 4 bases, with 8 bases between. Germline V gene data show CDR1 as MGHRA and CDR2 as YSYEKL. CDR3 size: 14 residues. The CDR3 nucleotides read TGCGCCAGCAGCCAAGTAACAGTTAATCAGCCCCAGCATTTT. It codes for CASSQVTVNQPQHF.

The rearrangement uses TRBV7-6 and TRBJ2-1; D is perhaps TRBD1 or TRBD2 (5 bases each). Looked up from germline, CDR1 is SGHVS and CDR2 is FNYEAQ. V lost 1 base and J 2 bases, leaving 6 bases between the germline ends. The CDR3 consists of 14 residues. The DNA of the CDR3 is TGTGCCAGCAGCTTAGTGGGACCCTACAATGAGCAGTTCTTC. Amino acid sequence: CASSLVGPYNEQFF. The full variable domain, rest sourced from reference TRBV7-6 and TRBJ2-1, is GAGVSQSPRYKVTKRGQDVALRCDPISGHVSLYWYRQALGQGPEFLTYFNYEAQQDKSGLPNDRFSAERPEGSISTLTIQRTEQRDSAMYRCASSLVGPYNEQFFGPGTRLTVL.

The chain carries TRBV28 and TRBJ2-7; D gene unclear. Germline V CDR1 and CDR2: MDHEN, SYDVKM. The CDR3 has 12 amino acids. Trimming took 3 bases from V and 4 from J, leaving 7 bases between them. The CDR3 spells CASSLRPYEQYF. The CDR3 coding sequence is TGTGCCAGCAGTTTGCGACCTTACGAGCAGTACTTC.

This chain connects TRBV7-3 to TRBJ2-2; TRBD1 matches at 8 bases. V gave up 5 bases and J gave up 4 bases; unmatched junction bases: 3. CDR3 length: 14 amino acids. Germline-derived CDR1 and CDR2 are SGHTA and FQGTGA. The chain's CDR3 is CASSPDRVTGELFF. The CDR3 DNA sequence: TGTGCCAGCAGCCCGGACAGGGTCACCGGGGAGCTGTTTTTT.

This clone was found a few times. CDR3 coding DNA: TGCGCCAGCAAGAGCGGGAGCCTTTTTGGTGAGCAGTTCTTC. Residues: CASKSGSLFGEQFF. This sequence joins TRBV5-1 and TRBJ2-1; 8 nucleotides agree with TRBD2. The V gene's germline CDR1 is SGHRS and CDR2 YFSETQ. This CDR3 comprises 14 residues. Trimming at V came to 6 bases and at J to 9 bases, leaving 11 bases not matched to a gene.

The chain carries TRBV28 and TRBJ2-4; D remains unclear. The CDR3 length is 12 residues. The germline gives CDR1 MDHEN, CDR2 SYDVKM. Trimming removed 3 bases at V and 8 bases at J, with 8 bases between. CDR3 loop: CASSFRNDIQYF. The CDR3 DNA is TGTGCCAGCAGTTTTCGCAACGACATTCAGTACTTC.

V usage is TRBV29-1 and J usage is TRBJ2-2; possibly TRBD1 for D (5 bases). Trimming took 0 bases from V and 3 from J, leaving 11 bases between them. Germline CDR1 reads SQVTM; CDR2 reads ANQGSEA. The CDR3 is 15 residues long. The CDR3 nucleotides read TGCAGCGTTGAAGATGGGGCCGAACACACCGGGGAGCTGTTTTTT. It translates to CSVEDGAEHTGELFF.